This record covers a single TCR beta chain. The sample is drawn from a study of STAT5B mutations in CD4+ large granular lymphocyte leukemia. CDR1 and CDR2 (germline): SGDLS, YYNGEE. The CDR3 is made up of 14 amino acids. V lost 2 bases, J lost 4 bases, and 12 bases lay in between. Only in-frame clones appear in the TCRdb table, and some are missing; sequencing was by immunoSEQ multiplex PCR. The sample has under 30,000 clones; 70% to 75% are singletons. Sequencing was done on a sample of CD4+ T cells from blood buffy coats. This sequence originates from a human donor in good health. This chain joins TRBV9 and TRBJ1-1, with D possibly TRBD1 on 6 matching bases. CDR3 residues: CASSVHQGPTEAFF. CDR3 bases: TGTGCCAGCAGCGTTCACCAGGGGCCCACTGAAGCTTTCTTT.